Listed below are T cell receptor beta chains from one sample, sequenced in a study of shared clonotypes between healthy human individuals. Assay: immunoSEQ multiplex PCR; the TCRdb copy retains only in-frame clones and omits some. Of 2 million to 2.5 million clones in the sample, 85% to 95% were seen once. The sequenced material came from naive CD4+ T cells from PBMCs. The receptors originated from a man between 18 and 35 years old in good health. Some clones in this sample may be carry-over from other donors' samples. Each CDR3 is given with its conserved first and last residue. A D gene is named only where the DNA matches it firmly. A row's size may be missing; if present it is once, few, many or a size class.

clone size,D gene,V gene,J gene,CDR3 DNA,CDR3 protein
NA,NA,TRBV18,TRBJ2-3,TGTGCCAGCTCAGGCTCCAAGCCTCCTGAGTATTTT,CASSGSKPPEYF
NA,TRBD2,TRBV11-2,TRBJ2-7,TGTGCCAGCAGCTTATCCCTAGCGGGAACCGAGCAGTACTTC,CASSLSLAGTEQYF
NA,TRBD2,TRBV10-2,TRBJ2-1,TGCGCCAGCAGGGGGCGACTAGCGGGCGCGAGCTCCTACAATGAGCAGTTCTTC,CASRGRLAGASSYNEQFF
NA,NA,TRBV5-1,TRBJ2-7,TGCGCCAGCAGCTTGGGCGGGTTCGGCTACGAGCAGTACTTC,CASSLGGFGYEQYF
NA,TRBD1,TRBV5-6,TRBJ1-2,TGTGCCAGCAGTTATAACAGGGGGCTAGGTGGCTACACCTTC,CASSYNRGLGGYTF
NA,NA,TRBV5-1,TRBJ1-1,TGCGCCAGCAGCTTAAGGACGGGGAACACTGAAGCTTTCTTT,CASSLRTGNTEAFF
once,NA,TRBV15,TRBJ1-5,TGTGCCACCAGCAGAGATTGGGGAACAAGGTCAGTCCCCCAGCATTTT,CATSRDWGTRSVPQHF
NA,TRBD2,TRBV11-2,TRBJ2-7,TGTGCCAGCAGCTCTAGGACTAGCGGGAGGGGGGACTACGAGCAGTACTTC,CASSSRTSGRGDYEQYF
once,TRBD1,TRBV9,TRBJ2-7,TGTGCCAGCAGCGTAGCTTTCCAACCAGACAGGGTATTATACCCCCCCCACTACGAGCAGTACTTC,CASSVAFQPDRVLYPPHYEQYF
NA,NA,TRBV6-1,TRBJ1-1,TGTGCCAGCCGGACGAACACTGAAGCTTTCTTT,CASRTNTEAFF
NA,NA,TRBV18,TRBJ1-1,TGTGCCAGCTCACCGCAGGCTTTAATGAACACTGAAGCTTTCTTT,CASSPQALMNTEAFF
once,NA,TRBV7-2,TRBJ2-7,TGTGCCAGCAGCTTTCGCTACGAGCAGTACTTC,CASSFRYEQYF
NA,NA,TRBV5-4,TRBJ1-2,TGTGCCAGCAGCTTGGGGCAGCTTAACTATGGCTACACCTTC,CASSLGQLNYGYTF
NA,TRBD2,TRBV5-4,TRBJ2-1,TGTGCCAGCAGCTTGGAGACTAGCGGGAGATCGGGGTACAATGAGCAGTTCTTC,CASSLETSGRSGYNEQFF
NA,TRBD2,TRBV4-1,TRBJ2-3,TGCGCCAGCAGCCAATCCCTGGGACTAGCGGGAGGAGCAGATACGCAGTATTTT,CASSQSLGLAGGADTQYF
NA,NA,TRBV6-1,TRBJ2-5,TGTGCCAGCAGTGAATATGGGGATTGGGAGACCCAGTACTTC,CASSEYGDWETQYF
NA,TRBD2,TRBV28,TRBJ2-3,TGTGCCAGCCACTCAGCGGGGACGGGAGATACGCAGTATTTT,CASHSAGTGDTQYF
NA,TRBD1,TRBV28,TRBJ1-2,TGTGCCAGCAGGGGGGCGGGACAGGGGAAGTATGGCTACACCTTC,CASRGAGQGKYGYTF
NA,NA,TRBV28,TRBJ2-1,TGTGCCAGCAGTTTTCCCGGACGGGGTGAGCAGTTCTTC,CASSFPGRGEQFF
NA,NA,TRBV30,TRBJ2-4,TGTGCCTGGAGTGCCGGGCAAGCCAAAAACATTCAGTACTTC,CAWSAGQAKNIQYF
NA,NA,TRBV7-9,TRBJ2-7,TGTGCCAGCAGCTTGGGGGTTTACGAGCAGTACTTC,CASSLGVYEQYF
NA,NA,TRBV5-4,TRBJ2-3,TGTGCCAGCAGCCCCGCGGGGGCGAGGAGCACAGATACGCAGTATTTT,CASSPAGARSTDTQYF
NA,TRBD2,TRBV14,TRBJ2-1,TGTGCCAGCAGCCGGGGACTAGCAGCATACAATGAGCAGTTCTTC,CASSRGLAAYNEQFF
NA,TRBD1,TRBV5-1,TRBJ2-5,TGCGCCAGCAGCTTGGTGGCAGGGGGCCCCCAGGAGACCCAGTACTTC,CASSLVAGGPQETQYF
NA,NA,TRBV15,TRBJ2-1,TGTGCCACCAGCGGAGGTAACCGTGGTCCTCCGGGGCAGTTCTTC,CATSGGNRGPPGQFF
NA,TRBD2,TRBV4-2,TRBJ2-3,TGTGCCAGCAGCCAAGATGCTAGCGGGAGGGCAGATACGCAGTATTTT,CASSQDASGRADTQYF
NA,NA,TRBV6-1,TRBJ2-6,TGTGCCAGCAGTCCGGCCTCTGGGGCCAACGTCCTGACTTTC,CASSPASGANVLTF
NA,TRBD2,TRBV30,TRBJ2-1,TGTGCCTGGAGTGGAGCGGGAGGGTACGGTGAGCAGTTCTTC,CAWSGAGGYGEQFF
once,NA,TRBV7-3,TRBJ1-1,TGTGCCAGCAGTACCGGGGAGGGAACTGAAGCTTTCTTT,CASSTGEGTEAFF
NA,TRBD2,TRBV6-5,TRBJ2-7,TGTGCCAGCAGTTACTTCCCGGGAGGGCTCGAGCAGTACTTC,CASSYFPGGLEQYF
NA,NA,TRBV6-6,TRBJ1-3,TGTGCCAGCAGTTACGGGACGCAGAGCTCTGGAAACACCATATATTTT,CASSYGTQSSGNTIYF
NA,NA,TRBV10-3,TRBJ1-5,TGTGCCATCAGTGCTCAGGGGATCCGAGACGATAGCAATCAGCCCCAGCATTTT,CAISAQGIRDDSNQPQHF
NA,NA,TRBV4-3,TRBJ1-2,TGCGCCAGCAGCCAAGATAGGCTCCCAGGTATCTATGGCTACACCTTC,CASSQDRLPGIYGYTF
NA,NA,TRBV28,TRBJ2-1,TGTGCCAGCAGTTTATTGCAGGGGACCAATGAGCAGTTCTTC,CASSLLQGTNEQFF
NA,TRBD2,TRBV5-1,TRBJ2-2,TGCGCCAGCAGCTTGAGCGGGACTAGCCCCACCGGGGAGCTGTTTTTT,CASSLSGTSPTGELFF
NA,NA,TRBV2,TRBJ2-7,TGTGCCAGCCGCAGGGGCGGGAACTCCTACGAGCAGTACTTC,CASRRGGNSYEQYF
NA,NA,TRBV5-4,TRBJ1-1,TGTGCCAGCAGCTTGGGCATTAGGACTGAAGCTTTCTTT,CASSLGIRTEAFF
NA,TRBD1,TRBV29-1,TRBJ1-1,TGCAGCGCAGTCCCGGGACAGGGTTTCACTGAAGCTTTCTTT,CSAVPGQGFTEAFF
NA,TRBD2,TRBV6-6,TRBJ2-7,TGTGCCAGCTCGCCTAGCGGAAGCTCCTACGAGCAGTACTTC,CASSPSGSSYEQYF
once,NA,TRBV28,TRBJ1-3,TGTGCCAGCAGTCCCAGCAGGGGCTCTGGAAACACCATATATTTT,CASSPSRGSGNTIYF
NA,TRBD1,TRBV9,TRBJ2-2,TGTGCCAGCAGCGTAGGGGGACAGGGTTACACCGGGGAGCTGTTTTTT,CASSVGGQGYTGELFF
NA,NA,TRBV7-3,TRBJ1-1,TGTGCCAGCAGCTTAAACGGCCAACCGAACACTGAAGCTTTCTTT,CASSLNGQPNTEAFF
once,NA,TRBV7-2,TRBJ1-1,TGTGCCAGCAGCTTAGGGGCAGGCCTGAACACTGAAGCTTTCTTT,CASSLGAGLNTEAFF
NA,NA,TRBV7-2,TRBJ2-2,TGTGCCAGCAGCCTCGGGACGAGGTTGATCAACACCGGGGAGCTGTTTTTT,CASSLGTRLINTGELFF
NA,TRBD2,TRBV25-1,TRBJ2-1,TGTGCCAGCAGCATAGCGGGAGATGTGGGCAATGAGCAGTTCTTC,CASSIAGDVGNEQFF
NA,NA,TRBV5-1,TRBJ1-4,TGCGCCAGCAGCTTGGCTGGGGTCAATGAAAAACTGTTTTTT,CASSLAGVNEKLFF
few,TRBD1,TRBV7-9,TRBJ1-5,TGTGCCAGCAGATTCGGACAGGCCGATCAGCCCCAGCATTTT,CASRFGQADQPQHF
NA,NA,TRBV7-3,TRBJ1-1,TGTGCCAGCAGCCCCGACCTCGGCTCTGAAGCTTTCTTT,CASSPDLGSEAFF
NA,NA,TRBV5-8,TRBJ2-5,TGTGCCAGCAGCCTAATGATAGGGACCCAGTACTTC,CASSLMIGTQYF
once,NA,TRBV6-5,TRBJ1-5,TGTGCCAGCAGCCCCGGGCTCAGCAGTCAGCCCCAGCATTTT,CASSPGLSSQPQHF